This is a list of T cell receptor beta chains from one sample in a study of OX40 agonist ivuxolimab in advanced cancers. Generated by immunoSEQ multiplex PCR, the TCRdb table keeps only in-frame clones and is missing some. The repertoire consists of around 62,000 clones, with 80% to 85% occurring once and the leading ten covering 4.4%. Source: CD4+ or CD8+ T cells sorted from blood, taken in a trial of the OX40 agonist ivuxolimab. These receptors were obtained from an adult with an advanced solid tumor such as melanoma, head and neck, liver or kidney cancer. Each CDR3 is given with its conserved first and last residue. The order of the fields is J gene, clone size, V gene, D gene, CDR3 protein, CDR3 DNA. D genes are given only for firm matches. Size is omitted from some rows. Given values are once, few, many or a class for expanded clones.

TRBJ1-2,once,TRBV7-9,-,CASSLTASADYGYTF,TGTGCCAGCAGCTTAACGGCGTCCGCGGACTATGGCTACACCTTC
TRBJ2-6,-,TRBV6-6,-,CASRDTGANVLTF,TGTGCCAGCAGGGATACTGGGGCCAACGTCCTGACTTTC
TRBJ2-3,-,TRBV7-8,TRBD2,CASSLDGTTPSTDTQYF,TGTGCCAGCAGCTTAGATGGGACTACCCCTAGCACAGATACGCAGTATTTT
TRBJ1-4,-,TRBV13,TRBD1,CASSDRAGGFNEKLFF,TGTGCCAGCAGTGATAGGGCAGGGGGATTTAATGAAAAACTGTTTTTT
TRBJ1-2,-,TRBV2,-,CASSGYRLYGYTF,TGTGCCAGCAGTGGGTACAGGCTCTATGGCTACACCTTC
TRBJ2-4,-,TRBV19,-,CASSIGGTLAKNIQYF,TGTGCCAGTAGTATAGGAGGTACTCTAGCCAAAAACATTCAGTACTTC
TRBJ1-5,once,TRBV6-5,TRBD1,CASNRGDTTQHF,TGTGCCAGCAACAGGGGGGACACCACCCAGCATTTT
TRBJ1-2,few,TRBV7-2,-,CASSSYGYTF,TGTGCCAGCAGCTCGTATGGCTACACCTTC
TRBJ1-4,-,TRBV30,TRBD1,CAWSLRSNPGGSDEKLFF,TGTGCCTGGAGTCTACGAAGTAATCCAGGGGGCTCGGATGAAAAACTGTTTTTT
TRBJ2-6,-,TRBV16,-,CATRTGQNNVLTF,TGTGCCACCCGGACGGGTCAAAACAACGTCCTGACTTTC
TRBJ2-3,-,TRBV11-1,TRBD1,CASSFFRDRGGTDTQYF,TGTGCCAGCAGCTTCTTCCGGGACAGGGGGGGCACAGATACGCAGTATTTT